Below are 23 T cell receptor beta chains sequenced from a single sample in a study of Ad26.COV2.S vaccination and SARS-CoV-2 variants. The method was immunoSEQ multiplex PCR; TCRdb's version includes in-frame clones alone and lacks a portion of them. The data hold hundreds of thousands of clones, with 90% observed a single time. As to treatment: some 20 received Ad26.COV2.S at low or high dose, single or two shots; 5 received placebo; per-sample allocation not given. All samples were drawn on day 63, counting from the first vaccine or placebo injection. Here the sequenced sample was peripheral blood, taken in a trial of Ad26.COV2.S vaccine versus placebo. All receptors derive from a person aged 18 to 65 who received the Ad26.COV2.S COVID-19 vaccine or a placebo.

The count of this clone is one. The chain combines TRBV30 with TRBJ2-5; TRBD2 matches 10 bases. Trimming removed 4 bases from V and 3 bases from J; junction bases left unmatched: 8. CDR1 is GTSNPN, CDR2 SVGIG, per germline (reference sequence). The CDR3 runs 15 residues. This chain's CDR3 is CAWMLAGDWEETQYF. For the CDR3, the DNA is TGTGCCTGGATGCTAGCGGGAGATTGGGAAGAGACCCAGTACTTC. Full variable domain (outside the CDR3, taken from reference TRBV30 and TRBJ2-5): SQTIHQWPATLVQPVGSPLSLECTVEGTSNPNLYWYRQAAGRGLQLLFYSVGIGQISSEVPQNLSASRPQDRQFILSSKKLLLSDSGFYLCAWMLAGDWEETQYFGPGTRLLVL.

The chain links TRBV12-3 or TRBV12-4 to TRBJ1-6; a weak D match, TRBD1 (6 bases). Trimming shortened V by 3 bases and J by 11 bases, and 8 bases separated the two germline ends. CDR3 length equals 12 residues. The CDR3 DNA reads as TGTGCCAGCAGTTTGGGGGCCCCACCCCTCCACTTT. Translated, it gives CASSLGAPPLHF.

CDR3 residues: CASSLSGRPLSSYNEQFF. The CDR3 nucleotides are TGTGCCAGCAGCCTTAGCGGGAGGCCCTTGAGCTCCTACAATGAGCAGTTCTTC. This rearrangement joins TRBV7-2 to TRBJ2-1; 10 positions agree with TRBD2. The V and J ends lost 5 bases and 0 bases, in that order; junction bases with no gene match: 10. The CDR3 extends over 18 amino acids. Per germline, CDR1 SGHTA and CDR2 FQGNSA.

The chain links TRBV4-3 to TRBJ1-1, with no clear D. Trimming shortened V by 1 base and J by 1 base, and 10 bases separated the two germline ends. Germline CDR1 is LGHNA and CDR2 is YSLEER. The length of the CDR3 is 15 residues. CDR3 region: CASSQAASPNTEAFF. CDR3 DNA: TGCGCCAGCAGCCAAGCCGCCTCTCCGAACACTGAAGCTTTCTTT.

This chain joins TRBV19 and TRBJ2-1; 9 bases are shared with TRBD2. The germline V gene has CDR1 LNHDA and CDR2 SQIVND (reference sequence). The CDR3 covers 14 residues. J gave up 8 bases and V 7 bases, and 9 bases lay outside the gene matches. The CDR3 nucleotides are TGTGCCAGTATGGGGCGGGAGGGCCTCGATGAGCAGTTCTTC. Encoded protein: CASMGREGLDEQFF. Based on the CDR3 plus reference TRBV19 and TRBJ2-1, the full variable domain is DGGITQSPKYLFRKEGQNVTLSCEQNLNHDAMYWYRQDPGQGLRLIYYSQIVNDFQKGDIAEGYSVSREKKESFPLTVTSAQKNPTAFYLCASMGREGLDEQFFGPGTRLTVL.

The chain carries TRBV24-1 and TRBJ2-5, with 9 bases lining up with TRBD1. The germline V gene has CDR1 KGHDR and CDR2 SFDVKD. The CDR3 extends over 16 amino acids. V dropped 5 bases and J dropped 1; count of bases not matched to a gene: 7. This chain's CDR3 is CATSGSDRGVQETQYF. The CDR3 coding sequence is TGTGCCACCAGTGGTTCGGACAGGGGAGTCCAAGAGACCCAGTACTTC.

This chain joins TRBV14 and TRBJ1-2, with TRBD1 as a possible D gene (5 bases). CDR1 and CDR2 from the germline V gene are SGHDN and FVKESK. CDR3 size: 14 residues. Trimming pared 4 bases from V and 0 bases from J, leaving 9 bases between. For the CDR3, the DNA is TGTGCCAGCAGCCCACAGGATACTAACTATGGCTACACCTTC. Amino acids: CASSPQDTNYGYTF.

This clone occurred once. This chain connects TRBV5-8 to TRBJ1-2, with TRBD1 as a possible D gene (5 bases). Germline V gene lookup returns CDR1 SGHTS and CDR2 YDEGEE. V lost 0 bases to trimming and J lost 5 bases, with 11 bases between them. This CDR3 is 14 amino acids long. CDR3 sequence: CASSLGGVLYGYTF. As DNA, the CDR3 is TGTGCCAGCAGCTTGGGGGGGGTCCTTTATGGCTACACCTTC.

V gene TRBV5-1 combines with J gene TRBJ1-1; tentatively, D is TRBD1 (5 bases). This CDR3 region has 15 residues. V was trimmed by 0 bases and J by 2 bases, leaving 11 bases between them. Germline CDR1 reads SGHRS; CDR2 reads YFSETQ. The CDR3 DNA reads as TGCGCCAGCAGCTTGGGAATTCGGGGCAACACTGAAGCTTTCTTT. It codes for CASSLGIRGNTEAFF.

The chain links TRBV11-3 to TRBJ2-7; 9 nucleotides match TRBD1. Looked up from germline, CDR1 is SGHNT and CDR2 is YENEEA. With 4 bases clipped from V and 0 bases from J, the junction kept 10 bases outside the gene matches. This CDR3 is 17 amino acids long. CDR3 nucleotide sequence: TGTGCCAGCAGCTCAATATCCGGGACAGGGCTCTCCTACGAGCAGTACTTC. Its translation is CASSSISGTGLSYEQYF.

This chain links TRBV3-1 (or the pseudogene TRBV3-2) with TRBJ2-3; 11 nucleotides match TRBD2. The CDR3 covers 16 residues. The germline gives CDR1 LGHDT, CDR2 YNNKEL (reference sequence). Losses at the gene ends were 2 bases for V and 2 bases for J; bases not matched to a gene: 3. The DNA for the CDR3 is TGTGCCAGCAGCCAAATAGCGGGAGGGTACACAGATACGCAGTATTTT. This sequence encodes CASSQIAGGYTDTQYF.

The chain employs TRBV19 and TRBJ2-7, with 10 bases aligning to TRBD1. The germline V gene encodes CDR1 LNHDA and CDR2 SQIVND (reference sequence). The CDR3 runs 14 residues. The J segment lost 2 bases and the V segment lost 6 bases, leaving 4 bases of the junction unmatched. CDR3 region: CASRETGGPYEQYF. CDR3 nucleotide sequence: TGTGCCAGTAGGGAGACAGGGGGCCCCTACGAGCAGTACTTC.

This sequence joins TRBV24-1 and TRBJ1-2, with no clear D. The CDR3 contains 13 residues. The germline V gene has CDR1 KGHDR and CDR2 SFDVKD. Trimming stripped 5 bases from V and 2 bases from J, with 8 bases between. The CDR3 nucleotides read TGTGCCACCAGTGTAGGGCTCAACTATGGCTACACCTTC. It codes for CATSVGLNYGYTF.

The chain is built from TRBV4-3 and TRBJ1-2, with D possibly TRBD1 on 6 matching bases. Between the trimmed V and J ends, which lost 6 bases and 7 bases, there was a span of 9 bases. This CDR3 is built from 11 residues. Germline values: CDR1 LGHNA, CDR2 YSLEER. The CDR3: CASRGQGGYTF. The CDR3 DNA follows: TGCGCCAGCAGGGGACAAGGTGGCTACACCTTC.

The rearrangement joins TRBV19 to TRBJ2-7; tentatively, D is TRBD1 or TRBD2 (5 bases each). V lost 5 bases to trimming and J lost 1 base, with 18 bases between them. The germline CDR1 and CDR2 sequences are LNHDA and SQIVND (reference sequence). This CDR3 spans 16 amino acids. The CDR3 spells CASSSPRDGLSYEQYF. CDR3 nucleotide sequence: TGTGCCAGTAGTTCTCCCCGGGACGGATTATCCTACGAGCAGTACTTC.

The CDR3 sequence: CASSVGGGNGNIQYF. The CDR3 nucleotides are TGTGCCAGCAGTGTAGGCGGGGGTAACGGAAACATTCAGTACTTC. The chain carries TRBV7-2 and TRBJ2-4; 7 bases fit TRBD2. J gave up 6 bases and V 6 bases, and 11 bases lay outside the gene matches. Germline V gives CDR1 SGHTA, CDR2 FQGNSA. CDR3 length: 15 amino acids.

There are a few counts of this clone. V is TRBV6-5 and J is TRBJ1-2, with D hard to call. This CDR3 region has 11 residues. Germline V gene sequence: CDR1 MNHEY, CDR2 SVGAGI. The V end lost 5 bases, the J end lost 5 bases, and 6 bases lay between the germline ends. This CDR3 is CASSRGYGYTF. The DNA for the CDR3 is TGTGCCAGCAGTCGGGGTTATGGCTACACCTTC.

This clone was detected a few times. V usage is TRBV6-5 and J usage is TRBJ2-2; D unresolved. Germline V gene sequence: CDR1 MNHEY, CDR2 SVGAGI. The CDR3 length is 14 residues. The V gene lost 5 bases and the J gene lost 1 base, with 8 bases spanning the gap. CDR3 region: CASSPGWNTGELFF. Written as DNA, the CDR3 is TGTGCCAGCAGTCCCGGGTGGAACACCGGGGAGCTGTTTTTT.

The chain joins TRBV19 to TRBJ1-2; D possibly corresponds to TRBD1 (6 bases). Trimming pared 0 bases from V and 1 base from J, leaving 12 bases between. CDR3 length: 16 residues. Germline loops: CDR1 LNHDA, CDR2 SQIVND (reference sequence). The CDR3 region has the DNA TGTGCCAGTAGTATAGAGGGGGCAACATTTAACTATGGCTACACCTTC. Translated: CASSIEGATFNYGYTF.

The CDR3 is CASSSLSGNQETQYF. In nucleotides, the CDR3 is TGTGCCAGCAGTTCCCTGAGCGGGAACCAAGAGACCCAGTACTTC. The rearrangement links TRBV28 to TRBJ2-5, with 7 bases fitting TRBD2. Trimming took 4 bases from V and 0 from J; bases not matched to a gene: 5. This CDR3 has 15 amino acids. Germline V gene data show CDR1 as MDHEN and CDR2 as SYDVKM. Together with reference TRBV28 and TRBJ2-5, the CDR3 gives the full variable domain: DVKVTQSSRYLVKRTGEKVFLECVQDMDHENMFWYRQDPGLGLRLIYFSYDVKMKEKGDIPEGYSVSREKKERFSLILESASTNQTSMYLCASSSLSGNQETQYFGPGTRLLVL.

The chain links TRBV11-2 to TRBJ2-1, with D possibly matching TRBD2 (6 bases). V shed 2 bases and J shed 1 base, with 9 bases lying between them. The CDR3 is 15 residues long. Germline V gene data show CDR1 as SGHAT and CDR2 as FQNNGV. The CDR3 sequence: CASSLYRGSYNEQFF. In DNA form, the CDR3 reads TGTGCCAGCAGCTTATACCGGGGGTCCTACAATGAGCAGTTCTTC.

The CDR3 sequence is CASSSAGQTETQYF. DNA of the CDR3: TGTGCCAGCAGCTCTGCGGGCCAAACAGAGACCCAGTACTTC. This chain joins TRBV6-5 and TRBJ2-5, with D possibly matching TRBD2 (5 bases). The CDR3 has 14 residues. Germline CDR1 MNHEY, CDR2 SVGAGI. V was clipped by 6 bases and J by 4 bases, with 15 bases between them.

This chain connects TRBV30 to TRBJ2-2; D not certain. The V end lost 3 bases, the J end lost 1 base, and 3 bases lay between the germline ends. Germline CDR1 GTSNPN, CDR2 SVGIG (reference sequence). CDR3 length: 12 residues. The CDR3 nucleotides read TGTGCCTGGAGGATGAACACCGGGGAGCTGTTTTTT. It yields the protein CAWRMNTGELFF. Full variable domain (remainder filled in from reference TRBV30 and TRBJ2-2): SQTIHQWPATLVQPVGSPLSLECTVEGTSNPNLYWYRQAAGRGLQLLFYSVGIGQISSEVPQNLSASRPQDRQFILSSKKLLLSDSGFYLCAWRMNTGELFFGEGSRLTVL.